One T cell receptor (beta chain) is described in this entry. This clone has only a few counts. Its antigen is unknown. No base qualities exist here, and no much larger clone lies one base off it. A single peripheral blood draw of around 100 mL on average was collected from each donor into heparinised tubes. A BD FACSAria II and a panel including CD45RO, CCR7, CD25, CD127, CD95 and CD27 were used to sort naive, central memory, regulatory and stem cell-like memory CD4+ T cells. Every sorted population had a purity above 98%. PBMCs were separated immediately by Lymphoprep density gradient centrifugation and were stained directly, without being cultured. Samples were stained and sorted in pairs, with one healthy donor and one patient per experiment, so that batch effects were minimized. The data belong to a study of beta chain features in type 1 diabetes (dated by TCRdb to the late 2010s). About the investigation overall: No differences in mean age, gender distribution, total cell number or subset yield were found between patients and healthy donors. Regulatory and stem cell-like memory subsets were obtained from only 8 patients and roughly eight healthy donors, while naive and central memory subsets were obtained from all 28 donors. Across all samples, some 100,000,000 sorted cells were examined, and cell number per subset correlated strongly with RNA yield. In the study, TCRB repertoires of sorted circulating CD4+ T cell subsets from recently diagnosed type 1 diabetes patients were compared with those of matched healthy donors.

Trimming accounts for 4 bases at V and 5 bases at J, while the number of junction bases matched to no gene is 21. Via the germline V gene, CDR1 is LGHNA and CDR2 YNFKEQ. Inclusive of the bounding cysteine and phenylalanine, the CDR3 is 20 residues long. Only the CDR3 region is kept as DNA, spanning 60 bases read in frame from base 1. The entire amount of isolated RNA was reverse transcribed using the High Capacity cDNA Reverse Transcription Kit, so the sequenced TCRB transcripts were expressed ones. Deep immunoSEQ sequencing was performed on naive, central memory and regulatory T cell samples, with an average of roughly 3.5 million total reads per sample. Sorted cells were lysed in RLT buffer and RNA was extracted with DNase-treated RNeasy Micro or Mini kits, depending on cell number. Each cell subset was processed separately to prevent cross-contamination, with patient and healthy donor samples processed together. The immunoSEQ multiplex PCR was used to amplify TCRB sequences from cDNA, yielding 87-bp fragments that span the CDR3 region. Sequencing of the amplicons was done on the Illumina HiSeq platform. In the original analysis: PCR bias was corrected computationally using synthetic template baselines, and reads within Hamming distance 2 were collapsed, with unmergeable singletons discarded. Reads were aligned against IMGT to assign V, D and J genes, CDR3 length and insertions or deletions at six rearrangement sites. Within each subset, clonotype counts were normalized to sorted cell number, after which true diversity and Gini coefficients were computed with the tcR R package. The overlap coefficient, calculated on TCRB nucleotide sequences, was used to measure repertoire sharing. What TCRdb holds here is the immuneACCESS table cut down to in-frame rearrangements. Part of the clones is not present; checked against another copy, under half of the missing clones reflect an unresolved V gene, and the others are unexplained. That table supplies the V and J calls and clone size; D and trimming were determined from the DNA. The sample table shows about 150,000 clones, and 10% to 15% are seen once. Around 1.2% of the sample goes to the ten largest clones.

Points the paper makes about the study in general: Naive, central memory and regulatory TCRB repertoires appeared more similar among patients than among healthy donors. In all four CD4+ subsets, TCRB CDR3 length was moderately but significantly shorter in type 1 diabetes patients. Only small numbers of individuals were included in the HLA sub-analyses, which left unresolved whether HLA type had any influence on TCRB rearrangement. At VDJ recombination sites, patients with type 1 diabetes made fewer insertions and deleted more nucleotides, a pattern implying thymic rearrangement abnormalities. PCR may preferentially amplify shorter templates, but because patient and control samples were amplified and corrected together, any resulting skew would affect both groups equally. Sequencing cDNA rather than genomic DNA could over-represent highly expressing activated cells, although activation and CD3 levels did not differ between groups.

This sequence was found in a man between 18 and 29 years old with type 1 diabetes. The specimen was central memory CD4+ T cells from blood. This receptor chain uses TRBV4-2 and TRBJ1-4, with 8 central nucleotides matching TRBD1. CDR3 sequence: CASSPGQDSVSESKNEKLFF. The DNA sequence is TGTGCCAGCAGCCCGGGACAGGACTCGGTTAGCGAAAGTAAAAATGAAAAACTGTTTTTT.